This T cell receptor beta chain appears in the sequencing data of a study of blood T cells in healthy people across ages. Broader study findings: When set beside aged donors, long-lived donors presented more naive CD4+ cells and higher diversity. A conclusive naive versus antigen-experienced comparison was prevented by the unsorted PBMCs. Samples with more naive T cells showed higher observed beta diversity.

Primers used in a second PCR of roughly 6 to 11 cycles were a sample-barcoded 5' primer and a J-beta primer mix. The authors tagged each cDNA molecule using a template-switch adaptor with 12 random nucleotides. TCRdb analysed the 5' RACE reads with MiXCR anew, one entry per CDR3 protein. The table records 800,000 to 900,000 distinct CDR3 sequences, approximately 59% of them present only once. This clonotype appeared once. Its antigen is as yet unknown. The CDR3 sequence is 16 residues long. The germline gives CDR1 KGHDR, CDR2 SFDVKD. The ends lost 5 bases at V and 3 bases at J; junction bases unmatched: 8.

The chain is built from TRBV24-1 and TRBJ2-3, with 9 nucleotides matching TRBD1. What was sequenced was blood. The sequence was obtained from a man aged 25 to 40 in good health. The CDR3 sequence is CATSGSQGARTDTQYF. Here the CDR3 DNA reads TGTGCCACCAGTGGCTCACAGGGGGCCCGAACAGATACGCAGTATTTT.